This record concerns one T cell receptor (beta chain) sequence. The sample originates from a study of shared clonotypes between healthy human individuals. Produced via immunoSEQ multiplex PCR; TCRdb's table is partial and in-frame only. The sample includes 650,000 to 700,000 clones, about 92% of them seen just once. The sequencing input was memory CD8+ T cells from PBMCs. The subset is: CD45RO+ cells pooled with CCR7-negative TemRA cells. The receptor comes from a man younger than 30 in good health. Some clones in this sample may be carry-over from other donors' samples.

The CDR3 DNA is TGTGCCAGTAGCCCCAGGGAAGTAGATACGCAGTATTTT. Its translation is CASSPREVDTQYF. V gene TRBV19 combines with J gene TRBJ2-3, with D tentatively TRBD1 (5 bases). From germline, CDR1 is LNHDA and CDR2 SQIVND (reference sequence). The CDR3 runs to 13 residues. Deletions cut 6 bases from V and 5 bases from J, with 12 bases between.